A single sample is the source of the 20 T cell receptor beta chains below, sequenced in a study of CD8+CD57+ T cells in acquired aplastic anemia. Patients selected for sequencing had displayed CD8+CD57+ cell expansion by flow cytometry. TCR beta VDJ and CDR3 profiles were obtained from a genomic DNA template. TCRdb ran MiXCR on the reads and lists one entry per CDR3 protein. This sample has about 160,000 distinct CDR3 sequences, with about 48% found just once. The sequenced material came from sorted CD4+, CD8+, or CD8+CD57+ T cells (not recorded which) from PBMCs. All receptors come from a human donor with aplastic anemia.

This clonotype was seen many times. The chain links TRBV9 to TRBJ2-7; maybe TRBD1 (5 bases). Germline V lookup: CDR1 SGDLS, CDR2 YYNGEE. There are 15 residues in the CDR3. Trimming took off 1 base at V and 6 bases at J, with 17 bases between the two ends. CDR3: CASSVQGAEFSEQYF. DNA of the CDR3: TGTGCCAGCAGCGTACAAGGGGCGGAATTTAGCGAGCAGTACTTC.

There are many counts of this clonotype. The V call is TRBV7-3, the J call TRBJ2-6; D possibly uses TRBD1 or TRBD2 (5 bases each). V gave up 5 bases and J gave up 2 bases, with 16 bases separating them. From germline, CDR1 is SGHTA and CDR2 FQGTGA. The CDR3 runs 17 residues. This CDR3 reads CASSLWDGDPGANVLTF. CDR3 nucleotides: TGTGCCAGCAGCCTTTGGGATGGGGACCCTGGGGCCAACGTCCTGACTTTC.

The V and J genes are TRBV24-1 and TRBJ2-2; D assignment may be TRBD1 or TRBD2 (6 bases each). This CDR3 has 16 residues. Looked up from germline, CDR1 is KGHDR and CDR2 is SFDVKD. The V end was cut by 0 bases, the J end by 2 bases, with 9 bases between. The CDR3 protein is CATSDLGGGNTGELFF. The CDR3 DNA reads TGTGCCACCAGTGATTTGGGAGGGGGAAACACCGGGGAGCTGTTTTTT.

This clonotype was seen only a few times. This sequence may be a read error, since a much larger clone differs from it by one base. Without the conserved terminal phenylalanine or tryptophan, this CDR3 likely stems from a read error. The gene calls are TRBV9 and TRBJ2-3; D is perhaps TRBD2 (6 bases). The V gene lost 0 bases and the J gene lost 2 bases, with 13 bases spanning the gap. Looked up from germline, CDR1 is SGDLS and CDR2 is YYNGEE. The CDR3 is made up of 16 amino acids. This CDR3 reads CASSVGVADATDTQYS. CDR3 DNA sequence: TGTGCCAGCAGCGTAGGGGTAGCGGACGCCACAGATACGCAGTATTCT.

At least ten counts were recorded for this clonotype. This chain links TRBV15 with TRBJ2-2; D is undetermined. Looked up from germline, CDR1 is LNHNV and CDR2 is YYDKDF (reference sequence). This CDR3 is 13 amino acids long. The V end lost 1 base, the J end lost 5 bases, and 5 bases lay between the germline ends. The DNA of the CDR3 is TGTGCCACCAGCAGAGGCGTAACCGGGGAGCTGTTTTTT. Its translation is CATSRGVTGELFF. The entire variable domain, with the rest obtained from reference TRBV15 and TRBJ2-2, is as follows: DAMVIQNPRYQVTQFGKPVTLSCSQTLNHNVMYWYQQKSSQAPKLLFHYYDKDFNNEADTPDNFQSRRPNTSFCFLDIRSPGLGDTAMYLCATSRGVTGELFFGEGSRLTVL.

The rearrangement uses TRBV24-1 and TRBJ2-1; 14 positions match TRBD2. Germline-derived CDR1 and CDR2 are KGHDR and SFDVKD. With V trimmed by 7 bases and J by 7 bases, 11 bases remained unmatched. CDR3 length: 17 residues. The DNA of the CDR3 is TGTGCCACCAGCCGGTCGGGACTAGCGGGAGATTGGAATGAGCAGTTCTTC. Its translation: CATSRSGLAGDWNEQFF.

This clonotype was recorded many times. The chain uses TRBV27 and TRBJ2-5; D is perhaps TRBD2 (6 bases). Germline V gene sequence: CDR1 MNHEY, CDR2 SMNVEV (reference sequence). V was clipped by 2 bases and J by 5 bases, with 9 bases between them. The CDR3 contains 13 residues. CDR3 nucleotide sequence: TGTGCCAGCAGTTTAGTGGGACTGGAGACCCAGTACTTC. Its protein is CASSLVGLETQYF.

V usage is TRBV7-9 and J usage is TRBJ1-1; D not resolved. V lost 5 bases and J lost 1, with 11 bases in between. CDR1 is SEHNR, CDR2 FQNEAQ, per germline (reference sequence). The CDR3 is made up of 14 amino acids. The CDR3 region has the DNA TGTGCCAGCAGCCAAGCAACACAGAACACTGAAGCTTTCTTT. It encodes CASSQATQNTEAFF.

Regarding this clonotype: This may stem from a read error, because a much larger clone lies one nucleotide away. The V and J genes are TRBV11-2 and TRBJ1-1; D gene unclear. The CDR3 extends over 15 amino acids. Germline assignment: CDR1 SGHAT and CDR2 FQNNGV. Here the CDR3 reads CDSSLGFGRNTEAFF. DNA for the CDR3: TGTGACAGCAGCTTAGGTTTTGGACGGAACACTGAAGCTTTCTTT. The full variable domain, with the rest looked up from reference TRBV11-2 and TRBJ1-1, is EAGVAQSPRYKIIEKRQSVAFWCNPISGHATLYWYQQILGQGPKLLIQFQNNGVVDDSQLPKDRFSAERLKGVDSTLKIQPAKLEDSAVYLCDSSLGFGRNTEAFFGQGTRLTVV.

The genes are TRBV24-1 and TRBJ2-3; D is perhaps TRBD1 (7 bases). V dropped 6 bases and J dropped 0 bases, with 15 bases sitting between them. The CDR3 covers 16 residues. CDR1 and CDR2 (germline): KGHDR, SFDVKD. CDR3 amino acids: CATSWTRGVSTDTQYF. The CDR3 coding sequence is TGTGCCACCAGTTGGACCAGGGGGGTTAGCACAGATACGCAGTATTTT.

This clonotype was seen at least ten times. CDR3 loop: CASSDRGHEQYF. CDR3 sequence (DNA): TGTGCCAGCAGTGACAGGGGCCACGAGCAGTACTTC. J is TRBJ2-7 and V is TRBV2; maybe TRBD1 (6 bases). V was trimmed by 3 bases and J by 5 bases, leaving 8 bases between them. Germline values: CDR1 SNHLY, CDR2 FYNNEI. The CDR3 totals 12 residues.

The CDR3 reads CASSVRSGGSETQYF. The CDR3 region has the DNA TGTGCCAGCAGCGTAAGAAGCGGGGGGAGTGAGACCCAGTACTTC. The chain couples TRBV9 to TRBJ2-5; TRBD2 aligns across 9 bases. Germline trimming cut 1 base from V and 5 bases from J; bases unmatched to any gene: 6. Germline assignment: CDR1 SGDLS and CDR2 YYNGEE. The CDR3 has 15 amino acids.

This clonotype showed up many times. The chain uses TRBV6-1 and TRBJ1-1; D is ambiguous. V was pared by 8 bases and J by 11 bases, with 15 bases between. CDR1 is MNHNS, CDR2 SASEGT, per germline. The CDR3 length is 11 residues. CDR3 nucleotide sequence: TGTGCCAGCCAAGCGGGGAGAACGGCTTTCTTT. This translates into CASQAGRTAFF.

There are many counts of this clonotype. The CDR3 loop reads CASTLSGVGNQPQHF. CDR3 bases: TGTGCCAGCACCCTGTCAGGGGTGGGCAATCAGCCCCAGCATTTT. The chain uses TRBV7-9 and TRBJ1-5; weak D call: TRBD1 (6 bases). The length of the CDR3 is 15 residues. Germline assignment: CDR1 SEHNR and CDR2 FQNEAQ (reference sequence). The V and J ends lost 7 bases and 2 bases respectively, with 15 bases between them.

The chain links TRBV20-1 to TRBJ2-1, with TRBD2 matching over 11 bases. The CDR3 runs 23 residues. J gave up 0 bases and V 3 bases, and 25 bases lay outside the gene matches. CDR1 DFQATT and CDR2 SNEGSKA come from the germline V gene (reference sequence). CDR3 in amino acids: CSASHIGLAGGPGGLSSYNEQFF. As DNA, the CDR3 is TGCAGTGCTAGTCACATAGGGCTAGCGGGAGGTCCGGGCGGTCTTAGCTCCTACAATGAGCAGTTCTTC.

The sample holds a few counts of this clonotype. The CDR3 protein is CASSIGTDEQYF. The CDR3 DNA sequence: TGTGCCAGTAGTATAGGAACGGATGAGCAGTACTTC. This chain links TRBV19 with TRBJ2-7; no clear D gene. The CDR3 extends over 12 amino acids. CDR1 is LNHDA, CDR2 SQIVND, per germline (reference sequence). V lost 1 base, J lost 7 bases, and 8 bases lay in between.

For this clonotype: A read error is possible here, since a much larger clone lies one base away. The V and J genes are TRBV11-2 and TRBJ2-2; 9 bases line up with TRBD1. The CDR3 is 15 amino acids. Germline lookup yields CDR1 SGHAT and CDR2 FQNNGV. DNA of the CDR3: TGTGCCAGCAGCTTGACAGGGGGATACACCGGGGAGCTGCTTTTT. Its protein is CASSLTGGYTGELLF.

This clonotype was recorded at least ten times. The genes are TRBV11-1 and TRBJ2-1; possibly TRBD1 for D (5 bases). The germline V gene encodes CDR1 SGHAT and CDR2 FQDESV (reference sequence). Trimming removed 0 bases from V and 8 bases from J, with 11 bases in between. The CDR3 is 14 residues long. CDR3 in amino acids: CASSLAGRAHEQFF. The CDR3 DNA sequence: TGTGCCAGCAGCTTAGCGGGCAGGGCCCATGAGCAGTTCTTC.

The V gene is TRBV12-3 or TRBV12-4, the J gene TRBJ2-5, with unresolved D. With 6 bases removed from V and 2 bases from J, the gap between germline ends came to 7 bases. The CDR3 is 12 residues long. The CDR3 is CASSRSQETQYF. DNA of the CDR3: TGTGCCAGCAGCCGGTCACAAGAGACCCAGTACTTC.

This clonotype was seen at least ten times. This chain connects TRBV14 to TRBJ1-1; possibly TRBD1 for D (5 bases). Per the germline V gene, CDR1 is SGHDN and CDR2 is FVKESK. This CDR3 spans 13 amino acids. V lost 6 bases to trimming and J lost 5 bases, with 13 bases between them. The CDR3 loop is CASSLFSGTEAFF. The CDR3 DNA reads as TGTGCCAGCAGTCTTTTCTCAGGGACTGAAGCTTTCTTT.